This T cell receptor (beta chain) was identified in a study of beta chain features in type 1 diabetes. Notes on the study in general: Among patients with Type 1 diabetes, TCRB CDR3s were moderately but significantly shorter in every one of the four CD4+ subsets. Reduced insertions and increased deletions marked VDJ junctions in type 1 diabetes patients.

The authors took one heparinised blood draw, averaging approximately 110 mL, from each donor. Over 95% purity was reached by all sorted populations. The study reverse transcribed the entire isolated RNA, so it sequenced expressed TCRB transcripts. The method was immunoSEQ multiplex PCR; TCRdb's version includes in-frame clones alone and lacks a portion of them. This sample yields about 25,000 clones, of which about 63% are seen a single time; more than 0.95% belongs to the top ten. Note on this clone: The antigen is undetermined.

This CDR3 contains 12 residues. Per the germline V gene, CDR1 is MNHEY and CDR2 is SVGAGI. Germline trimming cut 10 bases from V and 4 bases from J; bases unmatched to any gene: 5. The clonotype comes from a woman aged 40 to 55 with type 1 diabetes. Sequenced: stem cell memory CD4+ T cells from blood. V gene TRBV6-5 combines with J gene TRBJ1-1; 8 bases map to TRBD1. The CDR3 sequence: CATRQGITEAFF. The DNA of the CDR3 is TGTGCCACCCGACAGGGGATCACTGAAGCTTTCTTT.